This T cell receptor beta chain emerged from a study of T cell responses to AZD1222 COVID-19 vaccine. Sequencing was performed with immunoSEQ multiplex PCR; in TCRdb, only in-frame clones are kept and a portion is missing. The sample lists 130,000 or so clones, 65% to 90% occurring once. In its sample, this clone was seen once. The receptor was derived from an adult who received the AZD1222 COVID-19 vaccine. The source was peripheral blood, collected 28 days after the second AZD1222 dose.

Here the CDR3 reads CASSYGGNLNTEAFF. The CDR3 DNA sequence: TGTGCCAGCAGTTACGGTGGCAACCTGAACACTGAAGCTTTCTTT. The genes are TRBV6-2 or TRBV6-3 and TRBJ1-1; D gene unclear. V was trimmed by 2 bases and J by 0 bases, leaving 10 bases between them. The CDR3 runs 15 residues. Germline V gene lookup returns CDR1 MNHEY and CDR2 SVGEGT.